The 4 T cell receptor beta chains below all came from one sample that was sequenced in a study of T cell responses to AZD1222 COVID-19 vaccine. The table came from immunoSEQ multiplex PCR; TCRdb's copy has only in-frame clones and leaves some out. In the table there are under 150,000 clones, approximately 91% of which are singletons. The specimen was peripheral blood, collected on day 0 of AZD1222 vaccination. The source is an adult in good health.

The CDR3 DNA sequence: TGTGCCAGCAGTGGTGGGGCCAACGTCCTGACTTTC. Encoded protein: CASSGGANVLTF. J is TRBJ2-6 and V is TRBV11-2; D is uncertain. V shed 6 bases and J shed 3 bases, with 3 bases lying between them. The CDR3 extends over 12 amino acids. CDR1 and CDR2 from the germline V gene are SGHAT and FQNNGV.

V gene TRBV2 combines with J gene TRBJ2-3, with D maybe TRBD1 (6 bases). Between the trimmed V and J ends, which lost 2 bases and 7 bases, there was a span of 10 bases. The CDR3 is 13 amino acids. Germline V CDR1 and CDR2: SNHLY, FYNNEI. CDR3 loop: CASSETRGYTQYF. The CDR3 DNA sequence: TGTGCCAGCAGTGAAACTAGGGGGTATACGCAGTATTTT.

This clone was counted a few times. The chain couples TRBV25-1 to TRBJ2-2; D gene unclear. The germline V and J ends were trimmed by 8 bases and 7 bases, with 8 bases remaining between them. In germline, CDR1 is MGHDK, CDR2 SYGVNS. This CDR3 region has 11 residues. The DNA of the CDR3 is TGTGCCAGCTCGGACGTCGGGGAGCTGTTTTTT. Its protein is CASSDVGELFF.

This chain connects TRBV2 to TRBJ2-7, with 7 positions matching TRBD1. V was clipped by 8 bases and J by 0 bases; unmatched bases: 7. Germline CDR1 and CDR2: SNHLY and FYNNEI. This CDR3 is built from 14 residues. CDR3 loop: CASRTHRGSYEQYF. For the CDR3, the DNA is TGTGCCAGCCGAACTCACAGGGGCTCCTACGAGCAGTACTTC.